This T cell receptor beta chain was recorded in a study of beta chain features in type 1 diabetes. Study summary: There was similarity between patients and healthy donors in age, gender and cell yields.

Purity above 98% was achieved in all sorted populations. Whole-study findings and limits: A definitive answer on HLA type influencing TCRB rearrangement was not reached here. More deletions and fewer insertions at VDJ junctions were seen in type 1 diabetes patients.

In the case of this clone: The target antigen is unknown.

TCRB transcripts that were expressed got sequenced, as all of the isolated RNA had been reverse transcribed. Sequencing was performed with immunoSEQ multiplex PCR; in TCRdb, only in-frame clones are kept and a portion is missing. The sample consists of about 340,000 clones, roughly 8% of them appearing once. The germline V gene encodes CDR1 SQVTM and CDR2 ANQGSEA. The CDR3 has 13 residues. Trimming took off 4 bases at V and 6 bases at J, with 15 bases between the two ends. The origin of this receptor is a woman aged 18-30 years in good health. Sequenced material: central memory CD4+ T cells from blood. The chain is built from TRBV29-1 and TRBJ1-1; possible D gene TRBD1, 5 bases. Written as DNA, the CDR3 is TGCAGCGTTGTCGTCGATTGGGGGGCTGAAGCTTTCTTT. Its translation is CSVVVDWGAEAFF.